This passage covers 3 T cell receptor beta chains from one sample sequenced in a study of blood T cell repertoires in COVID-19. The table came from immunoSEQ multiplex PCR; TCRdb's copy has only in-frame clones and leaves some out. Here the sample spans 80,000 to 95,000 clones, approximately 85% being singletons. Sequencing was performed on peripheral blood. These receptors were collected from a human donor in a cohort sampled during active COVID-19.

The chain has TRBV24-1 and TRBJ1-5; no definite D call. V was cut by 2 bases and J by 9 bases, with 7 bases left in between. The germline V gene encodes CDR1 KGHDR and CDR2 SFDVKD. This CDR3 has 12 residues. CDR3 bases: TGTGCCACCAGTGATTCAGATCGGCCCCAGCATTTT. Protein: CATSDSDRPQHF.

This rearrangement joins TRBV29-1 to TRBJ2-2; TRBD2 aligns across 13 bases. V lost 7 bases and J lost 7; bases outside the gene matches: 12. The V gene's germline CDR1 is SQVTM and CDR2 ANQGSEA. The CDR3 contains 16 residues. CDR3 protein: CSAALLAGGPNGELFF. In nucleotides, the CDR3 is TGCAGCGCCGCCCTACTAGCGGGAGGGCCGAACGGGGAGCTGTTTTTT.

The chain uses TRBV5-6 and TRBJ2-7; D is uncertain. Trimming took off 1 base at V and 5 bases at J, with 10 bases between the two ends. CDR1 and CDR2 from the germline V gene are SGHDT and YYEEEE. The CDR3 extends over 13 amino acids. The CDR3 loop reads CASSLRGKDEQYF. CDR3 nucleotides: TGTGCCAGCAGCTTGCGCGGTAAGGACGAGCAGTACTTC.